These 23 T cell receptor beta chains were sequenced from one sample in a study of identical twins. TCRdb called the 5' RACE reads again in MiXCR, with one record for every CDR3 protein. Of around 1.7 million distinct CDR3 sequences listed, under 35% are singletons. Sequencing was carried out using cord blood. The receptors stem from a newborn girl in good health.

This chain uses TRBV20-1 with TRBJ1-1; 8 bases line up with TRBD1. The germline V gene encodes CDR1 DFQATT and CDR2 SNEGSKA (reference sequence). Trimming took 5 bases from V and 4 from J; bases not matched to a gene: 6. The CDR3 has 13 amino acids. The CDR3 bases are TGCAGTGCTGGACAGGGAGTAAGCACTGAAGCTTTCTTT. It encodes CSAGQGVSTEAFF.

This clonotype showed up many times. V gene TRBV20-1 combines with J gene TRBJ2-7, with no clear D. The CDR3 contains 13 residues. Trimming shortened V by 2 bases and J by 0 bases, and 8 bases separated the two germline ends. Looked up from germline, CDR1 is DFQATT and CDR2 is SNEGSKA (reference sequence). CDR3 nucleotide sequence: TGCAGTGCTAGAACCGCAAGCTCCTACGAGCAGTACTTC. This codes for CSARTASSYEQYF.

The V call is TRBV6-6, the J call TRBJ1-2; D possibly corresponds to TRBD1 (5 bases). Germline V CDR1 and CDR2: MNHNY, SVGAGI (reference sequence). The CDR3 contains 16 residues. V was pared by 2 bases and J by 4 bases, with 17 bases between. In DNA form, the CDR3 reads TGTGCCAGCAGTTACGATAGAACGACAGCTGCCTATGGCTACACCTTC. This codes for CASSYDRTTAAYGYTF.

In this sample, this clonotype turned up once. The V call is TRBV14, the J call TRBJ1-5, with unresolved D. Deletions cut 1 base from V and 1 base from J, with 8 bases between. The CDR3 extends over 15 amino acids. Germline V CDR1 and CDR2: SGHDN, FVKESK. CDR3: CASSQAPQSNQPQHF. CDR3 nucleotide sequence: TGTGCCAGCAGCCAAGCCCCACAGAGCAATCAGCCCCAGCATTTT.

The V call is TRBV10-3, the J call TRBJ1-1; D remains unclear. The CDR3 is 14 residues long. Germline V gene sequence: CDR1 ENHRY, CDR2 SYGVKD. The V and J ends lost 3 bases and 1 base respectively, with 9 bases between them. CDR3 sequence reads: CAISEFSANTEAFF. The CDR3 DNA reads TGTGCCATCAGTGAATTTTCTGCGAACACTGAAGCTTTCTTT.

There are a few counts of this clonotype. The CDR3 nucleotides are TGTGCCAGCTCGCCCGCACAGCGTAGTGGGGAGCAGTACTTC. Amino acid sequence: CASSPAQRSGEQYF. The rearrangement uses TRBV18 and TRBJ2-5; possibly TRBD2 for D (5 bases). CDR1 is KGHSH, CDR2 LQKENI, per germline. Deletions cut 6 bases from V and 11 bases from J, with 22 bases between. The CDR3 spans 14 residues.

This chain links TRBV5-1 with TRBJ2-7, with TRBD1 matching over 10 bases. The CDR3 has 14 amino acids. Germline V gene lookup returns CDR1 SGHRS and CDR2 YFSETQ. With 5 bases clipped from V and 5 bases from J, the junction kept 7 bases outside the gene matches. The CDR3, as DNA: TGCGCCAGCAGTAGTTGGGACAGGGGCCACGAGCAGTACTTC. Protein sequence: CASSSWDRGHEQYF.

A word on this clonotype: The junction departs from the called germline gene at one end, perhaps through a read error. J is TRBJ1-1 and V is TRBV24-1; possibly TRBD1 for D (5 bases). This CDR3 comprises 17 residues. CDR1 and CDR2 from the germline V gene are KGHDR and SFDVKD. In DNA form, the CDR3 reads TGTGCCACCAGTGATCCCCTACGGGGCTACATGAACGCTGAAGCTTTCTTT. Protein: CATSDPLRGYMNAEAFF.

The V gene is TRBV3-1, the J gene TRBJ1-4; TRBD1 agrees at 7 bases. After removal of 4 bases from V and 6 bases from J, the junction contained 14 bases not matched to a gene. The V gene's germline CDR1 is LGHDT and CDR2 YNNKEL (reference sequence). The CDR3 covers 17 residues. The CDR3 coding sequence is TGTGCCAGCAGCCGGACCCGACTAGGGGGCTGGGATGAAAAACTGTTTTTT. Residues: CASSRTRLGGWDEKLFF.

V and J are TRBV4-2 and TRBJ2-5, with no clear D. V gave up 3 bases and J gave up 3 bases, with 8 bases separating them. The CDR3 consists of 13 residues. CDR1 and CDR2 from the germline V gene are LGHNA and YNFKEQ. The CDR3 spells CASSQIRKETQYF. The DNA for the CDR3 is TGTGCCAGCAGCCAGATAAGAAAAGAGACCCAGTACTTC.

Remarks on this clonotype: Germline and junction disagree at one end, which may indicate a read error. The chain is built from TRBV29-1 and TRBJ1-2; D not resolved. Germline CDR1 is SQVTM and CDR2 is ANQGSEA. This CDR3 is 13 amino acids long. The CDR3 sequence is CGVLVGGNYGHTF. The CDR3 region has the DNA TGCGGCGTTTTGGTAGGAGGGAACTATGGCCACACCTTC.

The chain employs TRBV27 and TRBJ2-4; possibly TRBD1 for D (6 bases). Trimming took 0 bases from V and 6 from J, leaving 18 bases between them. The germline CDR1 and CDR2 sequences are MNHEY and SMNVEV (reference sequence). This CDR3 has 17 residues. The CDR3 protein is CASSLSTARGRGNIQYF. For the CDR3, the DNA is TGTGCCAGCAGTTTATCGACGGCCAGGGGTAGGGGAAACATTCAGTACTTC.

The chain links TRBV19 to TRBJ1-1; a weak D match, TRBD1 (5 bases). The V end lost 6 bases, the J end lost 1 base, and 18 bases lay between the germline ends. The CDR3 covers 16 residues. The germline V gene has CDR1 LNHDA and CDR2 SQIVND (reference sequence). Here the CDR3 reads CASRNPFWGRNTEAFF. CDR3 DNA sequence: TGTGCCAGTAGAAACCCCTTTTGGGGACGGAACACTGAAGCTTTCTTT.

The sample holds many counts of this clonotype. This chain uses TRBV29-1 with TRBJ2-1; 8 bases line up with TRBD2. CDR3 size: 14 residues. V lost 4 bases, J lost 6 bases, and 8 bases stayed unmatched. Germline V lookup: CDR1 SQVTM, CDR2 ANQGSEA. The CDR3 DNA sequence: TGCAGCGTTGGAGGGCTAGCGGGCCTCAATGAGCAGTTCTTC. Translating it yields CSVGGLAGLNEQFF.

This clonotype was counted many times. The chain carries TRBV28 and TRBJ2-3; 12 bases align to TRBD2. With 2 bases clipped from V and 5 bases from J, the junction kept 5 bases outside the gene matches. The CDR3 spans 16 residues. Germline V gene lookup returns CDR1 MDHEN and CDR2 SYDVKM. CDR3 sequence: CASSLLAGGPRDTQYF. The DNA for the CDR3 is TGTGCCAGCAGTTTACTAGCGGGAGGGCCGAGAGATACGCAGTATTTT.

This clonotype was counted only a few times. The J gene is TRBJ2-1, the V gene TRBV10-2, with 10 bases lining up with TRBD2. J gave up 0 bases and V 6 bases, and 5 bases lay outside the gene matches. The CDR3 has 16 residues. CDR1 is WSHSY, CDR2 SAAADI, per germline. The CDR3 here is CASRERGGPSYNEQFF. In DNA, the CDR3 is TGCGCCAGCAGGGAGCGGGGGGGCCCCTCCTACAATGAGCAGTTCTTC.

This clonotype was recorded a few times. The chain carries TRBV20-1 and TRBJ2-3; TRBD1 aligns across 7 bases. This CDR3 is built from 13 residues. Germline V gene data show CDR1 as DFQATT and CDR2 as SNEGSKA (reference sequence). V gave up 6 bases and J gave up 2 bases; unmatched junction bases: 5. This CDR3 reads CSALTGPTDTQYF. The CDR3 DNA reads TGCAGTGCACTGACAGGGCCCACAGATACGCAGTATTTT.

The chain couples TRBV4-2 to TRBJ2-4, with 10 bases identical to TRBD2. The CDR3 is made up of 15 amino acids. Germline V gene sequence: CDR1 LGHNA, CDR2 YNFKEQ. The V segment lost 0 bases and the J segment 13 bases; nucleotides outside the gene matches: 9. As DNA, the CDR3 is TGTGCCAGCAGCCAAGATAGCGGGAGGCCCCGAGAGCAGTACTTC. Protein sequence: CASSQDSGRPREQYF.

The chain links TRBV4-2 to TRBJ1-2; TRBD1 matches at 7 bases. Trimming removed 2 bases from V and 7 bases from J; junction bases left unmatched: 7. Germline values: CDR1 LGHNA, CDR2 YNFKEQ. CDR3 length equals 14 residues. CDR3 bases: TGTGCCAGCAGCCAACCTGGACAGGCAAGTGGCTACACCTTC. Amino acid sequence: CASSQPGQASGYTF.

This chain joins TRBV30 and TRBJ2-3, with 8 bases that match TRBD1. Germline-derived CDR1 and CDR2 are GTSNPN and SVGIG (reference sequence). CDR3 length: 16 residues. Trimming cost V 0 bases and J 1 base; bases outside gene matches: 6. The CDR3 spells CAWSVQGRGRTDTQYF. CDR3 in DNA: TGTGCCTGGAGTGTACAGGGCAGGGGGCGCACAGATACGCAGTATTTT.

This clonotype was picked up many times. This chain uses TRBV12-3 or TRBV12-4 with TRBJ2-7; TRBD1 agrees at 7 bases. V gave up 3 bases and J gave up 2 bases; unmatched junction bases: 4. The CDR3 loop spans 14 amino acids. CDR3 in amino acids: CASSFGTATYEQYF. DNA of the CDR3: TGTGCCAGCAGTTTCGGGACAGCAACCTACGAGCAGTACTTC.

V gene TRBV19 combines with J gene TRBJ1-1; no reliable D call. The ends were cut back, 3 bases at V and 3 bases at J, with 8 bases in the middle. There are 13 residues in the CDR3. The germline gives CDR1 LNHDA, CDR2 SQIVND (reference sequence). The CDR3 nucleotides read TGTGCCAGTAGTATCAAAGGCGACACTGAAGCTTTCTTT. This encodes CASSIKGDTEAFF. Looking up the rest from reference TRBV19 and TRBJ1-1 gives the full variable domain: DGGITQSPKYLFRKEGQNVTLSCEQNLNHDAMYWYRQDPGQGLRLIYYSQIVNDFQKGDIAEGYSVSREKKESFPLTVTSAQKNPTAFYLCASSIKGDTEAFFGQGTRLTVV.

The CDR3 sequence is CANKTENTEAFF. Written as DNA, the CDR3 is TGTGCCAACAAGACAGAGAACACTGAAGCTTTCTTT. This rearrangement joins TRBV2 to TRBJ1-1; perhaps TRBD1 as D (5 bases). The CDR3 is 12 amino acids. Trimming shortened V by 10 bases and J by 1 base, and 10 bases separated the two germline ends. CDR1 SNHLY and CDR2 FYNNEI come from the germline V gene.